This T cell receptor (beta chain) appears in the sequencing data of a study of CD8 T cells in ankylosing spondylitis. Findings and limits, study-wide: Clones linked with disease were CD8+ and fairly uncommon in the peripheral blood. A TCR beta motif made of about eight highly homologous variants seemed typical of ankylosing spondylitis blood. Past research had described some motif variants in reactive arthritis synovial fluid and blood.

The CDR3 is made up of 14 amino acids. CDR1 and CDR2 from the germline V gene are SNHLY and FYNNEI. The V segment lost 3 bases and the J segment 2 bases; nucleotides outside the gene matches: 3. TCRdb analysed the 5' RACE reads with MiXCR anew, one entry per CDR3 protein. The data contain 220,000 or so distinct CDR3 sequences, approximately 20% of them singletons. In regard to this clonotype: The antigen is undetermined.

The clonotype originates from a male donor with ankylosing spondylitis. The V and J genes are TRBV2 and TRBJ1-2; TRBD1 aligns across 7 bases. The sample comprised blood, either unsorted or a sorted T cell fraction (not recorded which). The CDR3 protein is CASSDTGANYGYTF. CDR3 sequence (DNA): TGTGCCAGCAGTGATACAGGGGCGAACTATGGCTACACCTTC.